This T cell receptor beta chain appears in the sequencing data of a study of control samples from healthy donors and cancer patients. Germline V CDR1 and CDR2: SEHNR, FQNEAQ (reference sequence). The V and J ends lost 2 bases and 9 bases respectively, with 11 bases between them. The CDR3 totals 13 residues. Profiling relied on immunoSEQ multiplex PCR, and the TCRdb table lists in-frame clones only, not all of them. This sample has around 75,000 clones, with 85% to 95% found just once. The chain uses TRBV7-9 and TRBJ2-1; the D is unclear. Material for sequencing was blood. The TCR comes from a woman aged 55-69 years in good health. The CDR3 coding sequence is TGTGCCAGCAGCTTATCAGCGTCCGGTGAGCAGTTCTTC. Translating it yields CASSLSASGEQFF.